The present entry profiles one TCR beta chain with its context. This specimen comes from a study of blood T cell repertoires in COVID-19. TCRdb's table, derived via immunoSEQ multiplex PCR, lists solely in-frame clones and lacks some. Of around 260,000 clones in the sample, approximately 86% are singletons; the top ten hold 1.5% to 2%. V was pared by 2 bases and J by 5 bases, with 3 bases of the junction left unmatched. The CDR3 extends over 16 amino acids. In germline, CDR1 is SGHAT, CDR2 FQNNGV. V is TRBV11-2 and J is TRBJ1-6, with TRBD1 identical over 10 bases. The source of this sequence is a man aged 25-45 years with active or convalescent COVID-19. The sample consisted of peripheral blood. The CDR3 sequence: CASSLRGTGDNSPLHF. For the CDR3, the DNA is TGTGCCAGCAGCTTAAGAGGGACAGGGGATAATTCACCCCTCCACTTT. Variable domain in full (rest from reference TRBV11-2 and TRBJ1-6): EAGVAQSPRYKIIEKRQSVAFWCNPISGHATLYWYQQILGQGPKLLIQFQNNGVVDDSQLPKDRFSAERLKGVDSTLKIQPAKLEDSAVYLCASSLRGTGDNSPLHFGNGTRLTVT.